This T cell receptor (beta chain) was sequenced in a study of high-grade serous ovarian cancer treatment subgroups. The CDR3 has 12 residues. Per the germline V gene, CDR1 is MNHEY and CDR2 is SMNVEV (reference sequence). The V and J ends lost 10 bases and 4 bases respectively, with 13 bases between them. Tumor samples were obtained before definitive surgery or chemotherapy. TCRdb's copy holds only in-frame clones and misses some; the assay was immunoSEQ multiplex PCR. Of roughly 10,000 clones in the sample, approximately 91% are singletons; the top ten hold roughly 1.8%. Sequenced input: tumor tissue. This chain connects TRBV27 to TRBJ1-2; D unclear. This sequence was found in a human donor with high-grade serous ovarian cancer. DNA for the CDR3: TGTGCCACCCGTGGTGATACCTATGGCTACACCTTC. Translated: CATRGDTYGYTF.